One sample yielded the 2 T cell receptor beta chains listed below, sequenced in a study of Graves' ophthalmopathy and Graves' hyperthyroidism. The study amplified TCR beta CDR3 regions using RNA transcripts. HTBI primers primed a first-round RT-PCR, and a second-round multiplex PCR followed. In TCRdb, the multiplex PCR reads were re-called with MiXCR into one record per CDR3 protein. The table has under 350,000 distinct CDR3 sequences, under 20% seen once. Sequencing was done on a sample of peripheral blood. The source is an adult man with Graves' ophthalmopathy.

This clonotype was observed at least ten times. The chain is built from TRBV18 and TRBJ2-7; D ambiguous. Trimming removed 3 bases from V and 5 bases from J, with 11 bases in between. Germline CDR1 and CDR2: KGHSH and LQKENI. The CDR3 consists of 13 residues. The CDR3 protein is CASSPPDAHEQYF. The DNA for the CDR3 is TGTGCCAGCTCACCCCCCGACGCCCACGAGCAGTACTTC.

This clonotype was counted at least ten times. The chain recombines TRBV15 with TRBJ1-1; D gene uncertain. V was cut by 0 bases and J by 5 bases, with 13 bases left in between. This CDR3 is 15 amino acids long. The V gene's germline CDR1 is LNHNV and CDR2 YYDKDF (reference sequence). The CDR3 nucleotides are TGTGCCACCAGCAGAGACCAGGAGGTACGAACTGAAGCTTTCTTT. Translated: CATSRDQEVRTEAFF. The full variable domain, rest sourced from reference TRBV15 and TRBJ1-1, is DAMVIQNPRYQVTQFGKPVTLSCSQTLNHNVMYWYQQKSSQAPKLLFHYYDKDFNNEADTPDNFQSRRPNTSFCFLDIRSPGLGDTAMYLCATSRDQEVRTEAFFGQGTRLTVV.